The following is a T cell receptor beta chain sequence with its context. The CDR3 is 15 residues long. CDR1 MDHEN and CDR2 SYDVKM come from the germline V gene. V was cut by 7 bases and J by 0 bases, with 12 bases left in between. Method: immunoSEQ multiplex PCR; TCRdb's copy keeps in-frame clones and lacks some. This sample yields about 70,000 clones, of which 75% to 90% are seen a single time; more than 10% belongs to the top ten. This specimen comes from a study of blood T cell repertoires in COVID-19. The sequence was obtained from a human donor in a cohort sampled during active COVID-19. The V gene is TRBV28, the J gene TRBJ2-2, with D perhaps matching TRBD2 (5 bases). Sequencing was done on a sample of peripheral blood. The CDR3 spells CASTQPGANTGELFF. The CDR3 region has the DNA TGTGCCAGCACTCAACCCGGGGCGAACACCGGGGAGCTGTTTTTT.